The rows below give T cell receptor beta chains drawn from one sample of a study of T-cell reconstitution after alpha-beta-depleted transplantation in children. TCRdb processed the PCR reads anew with MiXCR; each CDR3 protein has one entry. The sample yields a few hundred thousand distinct CDR3 sequences, roughly 10% seen once. Sequenced here: PBMCs from the stem cell graft donor, sampled from the stem cell graft. These receptors were obtained from a human donor who donated a stem cell graft to a child with acute myeloid leukemia. The CDR3 runs from the conserved cysteine through the conserved F or W. A D gene is named only where the DNA matches it firmly. The size of a clone is reported for some rows only, either as once, few or many, or as a class for expanded clones.

D: TRBD2
J: TRBJ2-2
V: TRBV6-1
size: few
DNA: TGTGCCAGCAGGGGGGCGGGGGGGACCGGGGAGCTGTTTTTT
CDR3: CASRGAGGTGELFF

D: -
J: TRBJ1-2
V: TRBV5-5
size: many
DNA: TGTGCCAGCAGCGCTTCGACAGGCGCCTATGGCTACACCTTC
CDR3: CASSASTGAYGYTF

D: TRBD2
J: TRBJ2-1
V: TRBV10-3
size: few
DNA: TGTGCCATCAGGCCCCAGGGTAGCGGGAGGGACCAAGGGGTCTCCTACAATGAGCAGTTCTTC
CDR3: CAIRPQGSGRDQGVSYNEQFF

D: TRBD1
J: TRBJ1-1
V: TRBV27
size: few
DNA: TGTGCCAGCAGTCCTCACCCGGACAGGTTGAACACTGAAGCTTTCTTT
CDR3: CASSPHPDRLNTEAFF

D: -
J: TRBJ2-7
V: TRBV5-5
size: -
DNA: TGTGCCAGCAGCGACGGGCTCTCCCTGGGGGAGCAGTACTTC
CDR3: CASSDGLSLGEQYF

D: -
J: TRBJ1-2
V: TRBV5-1
size: -
DNA: TGCGCCAGCAGCTTCGTTTCCAGGAACTATGGCTACACCTTC
CDR3: CASSFVSRNYGYTF

D: -
J: TRBJ1-1
V: TRBV29-1
size: -
DNA: TGCAGCCCGAGGACGGTGAACACTGAAGCTTTCTTT
CDR3: CSPRTVNTEAFF

D: -
J: TRBJ2-7
V: TRBV5-6
size: few
DNA: TGTGCCAGCAGCTCTCTTGGCGACTCCTACGAGCAGTACTTC
CDR3: CASSSLGDSYEQYF

D: -
J: TRBJ2-1
V: TRBV7-7
size: many
DNA: TGTGCTAGCAGCTTGGACCGAATGAATGAGCAGTTCTTC
CDR3: CASSLDRMNEQFF

D: -
J: TRBJ2-7
V: TRBV20-1
size: few
DNA: TGCAGTGCTAGGTCGAACCCGGGACTTGCCTACGAGCAGTACTTC
CDR3: CSARSNPGLAYEQYF

D: TRBD2
J: TRBJ2-3
V: TRBV6-2/TRBV6-3
size: -
DNA: TGTGCCAGCAGTTACTCGAAGGGACTAGCGGGAGCAAGAGGTACGCAGTATTTT
CDR3: CASSYSKGLAGARGTQYF

D: -
J: TRBJ2-3
V: TRBV5-1
size: few
DNA: TGCGCCAGCAGCTTGGAGGCTAGCCCAGATACGCAGTATTTT
CDR3: CASSLEASPDTQYF

D: TRBD2
J: TRBJ2-7
V: TRBV29-1
size: -
DNA: TGCAGCGTTGAGAGCGGGAGATACGAGCAGTACTTC
CDR3: CSVESGRYEQYF

D: TRBD2
J: TRBJ2-3
V: TRBV9
size: few
DNA: TGTGCCAGCAGCGTGCTAGCGGGAGGGCCTGGGAATACGCAGTATTTT
CDR3: CASSVLAGGPGNTQYF

D: -
J: TRBJ2-3
V: TRBV7-2
size: -
DNA: TGTGCCAGCAGCCACCTGCGGACTCTCAGCACAGATACGCAGTATTTT
CDR3: CASSHLRTLSTDTQYF

D: TRBD2
J: TRBJ2-3
V: TRBV10-3
size: few
DNA: TGTGCCATCAGTCAACTAGCGGGAGGCACAGATACGCAGTATTTT
CDR3: CAISQLAGGTDTQYF

D: TRBD1
J: TRBJ2-1
V: TRBV5-5
size: few
DNA: TGTGCCAGCCAAGTCACAGGGGGCTCCTACAATGAGCAGTTCTTC
CDR3: CASQVTGGSYNEQFF

D: TRBD1
J: TRBJ1-1
V: TRBV5-6
size: many
DNA: TGTGCCAGCAGCCAAGGACAGGGGACGAGAACTTTCTTT
CDR3: CASSQGQGTRTFF

D: -
J: TRBJ1-5
V: TRBV5-5
size: few
DNA: TGTGCCAGCAGCTTGGGTACGTGGGTGCCGAATCAGCCCCAGCATTTT
CDR3: CASSLGTWVPNQPQHF

D: -
J: TRBJ2-3
V: TRBV10-1
size: few
DNA: TGCGCCAGCTCGGTAGCGAGCACAGATACGCAGTATTTT
CDR3: CASSVASTDTQYF

D: -
J: TRBJ1-2
V: TRBV20-1
size: -
DNA: TGCAGTGCTACTGACAGTTTCCACTATGGCTACACCTTC
CDR3: CSATDSFHYGYTF

D: -
J: TRBJ2-7
V: TRBV6-2/TRBV6-3
size: few
DNA: TGTGCCAGCAGTCAGACTAGTGTAAACGAGCAGTACTTC
CDR3: CASSQTSVNEQYF

D: -
J: TRBJ1-4
V: TRBV3-1
size: few
DNA: TGTGCCAGCAGCCAAGATCAAGGCGAGGAGAATGAAAAACTGTTTTTT
CDR3: CASSQDQGEENEKLFF

D: -
J: TRBJ1-5
V: TRBV7-2
size: -
DNA: TGTGCCAGCAGCCATTCGTTAGGGTCCAATCAGCCCCAGCATTTT
CDR3: CASSHSLGSNQPQHF

D: TRBD1
J: TRBJ2-7
V: TRBV3-1
size: -
DNA: TGTGCCAGCAGCCAAGACGAGAGGGGGCTCGAGCACTACTTC
CDR3: CASSQDERGLEHYF

D: -
J: TRBJ2-2
V: TRBV5-1
size: -
DNA: TGCGCCAGCAGCTTGACAGACGCGAACACCGGGGAGCTGTTTTTT
CDR3: CASSLTDANTGELFF

D: -
J: TRBJ2-3
V: TRBV5-1
size: -
DNA: TGCGCCAGCAGGCCATGGACAGCTAGCACAGATACGCAGTATTTT
CDR3: CASRPWTASTDTQYF